The 7 T cell receptor beta chains below were found in one sample sequenced in a study of blood T cell repertoires in COVID-19. Clones were sequenced by immunoSEQ multiplex PCR, and TCRdb holds only the in-frame ones, with some missing. The table includes 95,000 to 150,000 clones, approximately 83% detected once. Sequenced material: peripheral blood. The receptors come from a man at least 80 years old with acute or convalescent COVID-19.

The chain joins TRBV5-6 to TRBJ1-2; 7 bases are shared with TRBD1. Germline assignment: CDR1 SGHDT and CDR2 YYEEEE. CDR3 length equals 13 residues. Losses at the gene ends were 0 bases for V and 7 bases for J; bases not matched to a gene: 3. The CDR3 region is CASSLGQGGGYTF. As DNA, the CDR3 is TGTGCCAGCAGCTTGGGACAGGGTGGTGGCTACACCTTC.

The chain links TRBV19 to TRBJ1-2; D gene ambiguous. Trimming removed 4 bases at V and 0 bases at J, with 15 bases between. Germline assignment: CDR1 LNHDA and CDR2 SQIVND (reference sequence). The CDR3 loop spans 16 amino acids. Here the CDR3 reads CASSNSARPTNYGYTF. The DNA of the CDR3 is TGTGCCAGTAGTAACTCGGCCAGGCCGACTAACTATGGCTACACCTTC.

The genes are TRBV6-5 and TRBJ1-1; D is undetermined. Deletions cut 0 bases from V and 5 bases from J, with 16 bases between. The CDR3 totals 16 residues. Per germline, CDR1 MNHEY and CDR2 SVGAGI. CDR3 amino acids: CASSYSVRDWRTEAFF. CDR3 sequence (DNA): TGTGCCAGCAGTTACTCGGTTCGTGACTGGCGGACTGAAGCTTTCTTT.

This clone was observed once. The CDR3 DNA reads as TGTGCCAGCACCCCAGGGGTCCTAGCCAAAAACATTCAGTACTTC. It encodes CASTPGVLAKNIQYF. The chain combines TRBV21-1 with TRBJ2-4; TRBD1, the D gene given by the table, was not confirmed from the DNA. TRBV21-1 is deemed a pseudogene. This CDR3 contains 15 residues.

The rearrangement links TRBV5-8 to TRBJ2-4; D not resolved. This CDR3 contains 14 residues. Trimming shortened V by 4 bases and J by 9 bases, and 17 bases separated the two germline ends. CDR1 is SGHTS, CDR2 YDEGEE, per germline. The CDR3 here is CASSPPAPGGIQYF. CDR3 bases: TGTGCCAGCAGCCCCCCAGCACCCGGCGGCATTCAGTACTTC.

The genes are TRBV2 and TRBJ1-5; 7 bases align to TRBD1. V shed 5 bases and J 7 bases; nucleotides not matched to a gene: 5. Germline CDR1 reads SNHLY; CDR2 reads FYNNEI. The CDR3 contains 13 residues. CDR3 DNA: TGTGCCAGCAGTAAGGGGGACAGCCAGCCCCAGCATTTT. Its translation is CASSKGDSQPQHF.

A few counts support this clone. The chain is built from TRBV6-4 and TRBJ1-2; 10 nucleotides agree with TRBD1. The junction had 15 bases not matched to a gene; V was cut back by 9 bases and J by 8 bases. Germline assignment: CDR1 MRHNA and CDR2 SNTAGT. The CDR3 is made up of 15 amino acids. The CDR3: CASRLSPGQGYGYTF. The CDR3 DNA sequence: TGTGCCAGTCGATTGAGCCCGGGACAGGGGTACGGCTACACCTTC.